This entry concerns a single T cell receptor beta chain. Its antigen is as yet unknown. An end of the junction does not agree with germline; a read error may underlie this. This entry comes from a study of metastatic and nonmetastatic thyroid tumors. Across the whole study: Samples came from malignant and benign thyroid patients, and repertoires were compared across blood and tumor or nodule tissue. Findings of the study overall: Significantly greater TCR beta diversity was reportedly found in malignant thyroid tumors than in benign nodules (in blood and tumor).

The CDR3 is 15 amino acids. Germline lookup yields CDR1 SGHTA and CDR2 FQGTGA. TCRdb reprocessed the PCR reads via MiXCR. The table lists around 19,000 clones, around 21% of them singletons. Not a single patient had been given any form of treatment at any point before undergoing thyroid surgery. This chain uses TRBV7-3 with TRBJ2-7; D is perhaps TRBD1 (5 bases). Sequenced sample: blood. The receptor was isolated from a female donor with papillary thyroid cancer or a benign thyroid nodule (not recorded which). Some clones in this sample may be carry-over from other donors' samples. This CDR3 is CASSLNAWGIDDQYF. CDR3 nucleotide sequence: TGTGCCAGCAGCTTAAACGCATGGGGCATCGACGATCAGTACTTC.